Below, one T cell receptor (beta chain) is given with its context. Its antigen remains unidentified. A much larger clone lies a single base off, so this may be a read error. Participants, patients aged 18 to 65, had newly diagnosed hyperthyroidism with a duration under 2 months. Uncontrolled infections, other autoimmune diseases, pregnancy or lactation led to exclusion of patients. Amplified regions were TCR beta CDR3 sequences from RNA transcripts. The HTBI primer set drove a first-round RT-PCR of the TCR CDR3. One entry per CDR3 protein results from TCRdb running MiXCR on the multiplex PCR reads. The table includes about 840,000 distinct CDR3 sequences, more than 30% detected once. This record belongs to a study of T cells in Graves' hyperthyroidism and ophthalmopathy. Findings and limits, study-wide: Most expanded thyroid clonotypes above 0.001 also appeared in blood.

Trimming left V 2 bases short and J 6 bases short, with 17 bases between. The germline V gene encodes CDR1 SGDLS and CDR2 YYNGEE. CDR3 size: 15 residues. The sequenced sample consisted of blood. This receptor was obtained from a man aged 18 to 29 with Graves' hyperthyroidism. V is TRBV9 and J is TRBJ1-2; weak D call: TRBD1 (6 bases). This CDR3 reads CASSVYRDKGDGYTF. CDR3 nucleotides: TGTGCCAGCAGCGTCTACCGGGACAAGGGTGATGGCTACACCTTC.